The 26 T cell receptor beta chains below all came from one sample that was sequenced in a study of blood T cell repertoires in COVID-19. Produced via immunoSEQ multiplex PCR; TCRdb's table is partial and in-frame only. The sample gives some 190,000 clones, about 80% of which show up once; over 13% is in the top ten. The specimen sequenced was PBMCs or T cells enriched from blood (not recorded which). All receptors derive from a man in his sixties who had been exposed to COVID-19.

This chain connects TRBV7-9 to TRBJ2-1; the match to TRBD2 covers 14 bases. The V and J ends lost 1 base and 12 bases, in that order; junction bases with no gene match: 8. CDR3 length equals 16 residues. Germline loops: CDR1 SEHNR, CDR2 FQNEAQ (reference sequence). In DNA, the CDR3 is TGTGCCAGCAGCTTAGATGGGACTAGCGGGAGCGCTGTGCAGTTCTTC. It is translated as CASSLDGTSGSAVQFF.

This clone was detected only once. The chain employs TRBV25-1 and TRBJ2-3; TRBD2 agrees at 14 bases. In germline, CDR1 is MGHDK, CDR2 SYGVNS. With 7 bases clipped from V and 5 bases from J, the junction kept 11 bases outside the gene matches. The CDR3 totals 17 residues. This CDR3 is CASTDGLAGGTGDTQYF. As DNA, the CDR3 is TGTGCCAGCACCGATGGACTAGCGGGAGGAACGGGAGATACGCAGTATTTT.

V usage is TRBV11-3 and J usage is TRBJ2-7, with 12 bases lining up with TRBD1. The CDR3 is 15 residues long. Looked up from germline, CDR1 is SGHNT and CDR2 is YENEEA. V shed 7 bases, J shed 6 bases, and the junction held 10 bases outside the gene matches. The CDR3: CASNTKGTGGGEQYF. For the CDR3, the DNA is TGTGCCAGCAACACAAAGGGGACAGGGGGCGGCGAGCAGTACTTC.

This chain connects TRBV28 to TRBJ2-7, with D unresolved. V gave up 3 bases and J gave up 0 bases, with 6 bases separating them. This CDR3 region has 13 residues. Germline V gene sequence: CDR1 MDHEN, CDR2 SYDVKM. The CDR3 coding sequence is TGTGCCAGCAGTTTGGGCAGCTCCTACGAGCAGTACTTC. It codes for CASSLGSSYEQYF.

The rearrangement uses TRBV7-3 and TRBJ2-1; 10 positions match TRBD2. J gave up 0 bases and V 5 bases, and 16 bases lay outside the gene matches. Germline V gene data show CDR1 as SGHTA and CDR2 as FQGTGA. The CDR3 extends over 20 amino acids. This chain's CDR3 is CASSPKGVAGGPSSYNEQFF. In DNA, the CDR3 is TGTGCCAGCAGCCCAAAAGGGGTAGCGGGAGGACCGAGCTCCTACAATGAGCAGTTCTTC.

This clone was picked up one time. This chain connects TRBV10-2 to TRBJ2-7, with 7 bases identical to TRBD2. Germline values: CDR1 WSHSY, CDR2 SAAADI. The CDR3 length is 17 residues. The ends lost 0 bases at V and 3 bases at J; junction bases unmatched: 11. In nucleotides, the CDR3 is TGCGCCAGCAGTGAGTCAGGAGTCGGGACTAAGAACTACGAGCAGTACTTC. Translation gives CASSESGVGTKNYEQYF.

The chain is built from TRBV5-5 and TRBJ2-7; 7 bases fit TRBD1. Unmatched junction bases numbered 3, after V lost 4 bases and J lost 2 bases. The CDR3 sequence is 13 residues long. Germline assignment: CDR1 SGHKS and CDR2 YYEKEE (reference sequence). CDR3 amino acids: CASSPGTAYEQYF. Here the CDR3 DNA reads TGTGCCAGCAGCCCCGGGACAGCCTACGAGCAGTACTTC. Based on the CDR3 plus reference TRBV5-5 and TRBJ2-7, the full variable domain is DAGVTQSPTHLIKTRGQQVTLRCSPISGHKSVSWYQQVLGQGPQFIFQYYEKEERGRGNFPDRFSARQFPNYSSELNVNALLLGDSALYLCASSPGTAYEQYFGPGTRLTVT.

At least ten counts were recorded for this clone. This sequence joins TRBV5-4 and TRBJ2-2; tentatively, D is TRBD1 (6 bases). V was clipped by 0 bases and J by 4 bases, with 13 bases between them. Germline CDR1 reads SGHNT; CDR2 reads YYREEE (reference sequence). There are 16 residues in the CDR3. The CDR3 spells CASSLDQGLSTGELFF. For the CDR3, the DNA is TGTGCCAGCAGCTTGGACCAGGGGCTGAGCACCGGGGAGCTGTTTTTT. Filled out from reference TRBV5-4 and TRBJ2-2, the complete variable domain reads ETGVTQSPTHLIKTRGQQVTLRCSSQSGHNTVSWYQQALGQGPQFIFQYYREEENGRGNFPPRFSGLQFPNYSSELNVNALELDDSALYLCASSLDQGLSTGELFFGEGSRLTVL.

The chain carries TRBV7-8 and TRBJ2-5; 7 bases match TRBD2. The length of the CDR3 is 15 residues. Germline values: CDR1 SGHVS, CDR2 FQNEAQ. Unmatched junction bases numbered 7, after V lost 1 base and J lost 5 bases. The CDR3 nucleotides are TGTGCCAGCAGCTTAGGGGGACTAAAGAGGGAGACCCAGTACTTC. It yields the protein CASSLGGLKRETQYF.

This chain connects TRBV23-1 to TRBJ2-7; D might be TRBD1 (6 bases). TRBV23-1 is given ORF status, its function remaining uncertain. The CDR3 is made up of 13 amino acids. Trimming stripped 4 bases from V and 6 bases from J, with 13 bases between. The CDR3 region is CASSPHRVREQYF. The CDR3 DNA is TGCGCCAGCAGTCCTCACAGGGTCCGCGAGCAGTACTTC.

The CDR3, as DNA: TGTGCCAGCAGCTTGGGAGGGGTGGCGGGAGGTTTAGTGGAGACCCAGTACTTC. This sequence encodes CASSLGGVAGGLVETQYF. This chain links TRBV11-3 with TRBJ2-5; 8 bases are a match to TRBD2. V trimming: 3 bases; J trimming: 5 bases; junction bases outside the gene matches: 17. Per germline, CDR1 SGHNT and CDR2 YENEEA. The CDR3 sequence is 18 residues long.

The chain uses TRBV2 and TRBJ2-5; TRBD1 matches at 9 bases. Trimming removed 8 bases from V and 5 bases from J; junction bases left unmatched: 24. CDR1 is SNHLY and CDR2 is FYNNEI in the germline V gene. This CDR3 has 19 amino acids. The CDR3 reads CASLRGTGTGRYRMETQYF. The CDR3 coding sequence is TGTGCCAGCCTCAGGGGGACCGGGACAGGGAGGTACCGTATGGAGACCCAGTACTTC.

The chain couples TRBV5-6 to TRBJ2-7; 13 bases map to TRBD2. The CDR3 length is 15 residues. V trimming: 3 bases; J trimming: 5 bases; junction bases outside the gene matches: 5. CDR1 and CDR2 (germline): SGHDT, YYEEEE. The CDR3 protein is CASSWGTSGKDEQYF. For the CDR3, the DNA is TGTGCCAGCAGCTGGGGGACTAGCGGGAAAGACGAGCAGTACTTC.

This chain connects TRBV3-1 (or the pseudogene TRBV3-2) to TRBJ1-6; no reliable D call. Trimming removed 3 bases at V and 9 bases at J, with 12 bases between. This CDR3 contains 14 residues. Germline V lookup: CDR1 LGHDT, CDR2 YNNKEL (reference sequence). The DNA of the CDR3 is TGTGCCAGCAGCCAGAGGGTGGCGGTTTCACCCCTCCACTTT. It specifies CASSQRVAVSPLHF.

The chain is built from TRBV5-1 and TRBJ1-1; D might be TRBD1 (6 bases). The CDR3 has 14 amino acids. The germline V gene encodes CDR1 SGHRS and CDR2 YFSETQ. V gave up 5 bases and J gave up 6 bases, with 17 bases separating them. CDR3: CASRQQGPTAEAFF. The CDR3 coding sequence is TGCGCCAGCAGGCAACAGGGTCCGACGGCTGAAGCTTTCTTT.

The chain employs TRBV4-1 and TRBJ1-1, with a tentative D call TRBD1 (6 bases). Trimming pared 3 bases from V and 4 bases from J, leaving 12 bases between. This CDR3 has 14 residues. The V gene's germline CDR1 is MGHRA and CDR2 YSYEKL. Here the CDR3 reads CASSHNTGITEAFF. The CDR3 region has the DNA TGCGCCAGCAGCCATAATACAGGGATCACTGAAGCTTTCTTT.

The V call is TRBV30, the J call TRBJ2-2; D remains ambiguous. Looked up from germline, CDR1 is GTSNPN and CDR2 is SVGIG (reference sequence). The ends were cut back, 1 base at V and 1 base at J, with 7 bases in the middle. This CDR3 comprises 14 residues. The CDR3 sequence is CAWSALRNTGELFF. CDR3 DNA sequence: TGTGCCTGGAGTGCCCTGCGGAACACCGGGGAGCTGTTTTTT.

The chain joins TRBV25-1 to TRBJ1-2; D possibly corresponds to TRBD1 (5 bases). The ends were cut back, 5 bases at V and 7 bases at J, with 14 bases in the middle. Germline V gene data show CDR1 as MGHDK and CDR2 as SYGVNS. The CDR3 sequence is 13 residues long. The CDR3 spells CASSFGTPSGYTF. The CDR3 coding sequence is TGTGCCAGCAGTTTCGGGACTCCAAGTGGCTACACCTTC.

The chain joins TRBV3-1 (or the pseudogene TRBV3-2) to TRBJ2-3, with TRBD2 matching 7 bases. Trimming at V came to 0 bases and at J to 4 bases, leaving 4 bases not matched to a gene. The CDR3 sequence is 15 residues long. Germline assignment: CDR1 LGHDT and CDR2 YNNKEL (reference sequence). The CDR3 sequence is CASSQEGRDADTQYF. As DNA, the CDR3 is TGTGCCAGCAGCCAAGAGGGGAGGGATGCAGATACGCAGTATTTT.

This clone was picked up one time. The chain employs TRBV30 and TRBJ2-7; 12 bases align to TRBD1. J was trimmed by 7 bases and V by 0 bases; bases with no gene match: 7. CDR1 GTSNPN and CDR2 SVGIG come from the germline V gene (reference sequence). CDR3 length equals 15 residues. The DNA for the CDR3 is TGTGCCTGGAGTGTACGGGGACAGGGGGCGGGGGAGCAGTACTTC. This gives the protein CAWSVRGQGAGEQYF.

The CDR3 region is CASSLQGVHYGYTF. The CDR3 DNA follows: TGTGCCAGCAGCTTACAGGGGGTACACTATGGCTACACCTTC. This chain connects TRBV5-5 to TRBJ1-2; 8 positions agree with TRBD1. V lost 2 bases, J lost 3 bases, and 3 bases stayed unmatched. Germline V CDR1 and CDR2: SGHKS, YYEKEE (reference sequence). There are 14 residues in the CDR3.

V and J are TRBV28 and TRBJ1-1, with D hard to call. CDR1 is MDHEN and CDR2 is SYDVKM in the germline V gene. This CDR3 has 14 residues. Trimming cost V 7 bases and J 5 bases, with 17 bases left between them. CDR3 sequence reads: CASKHVSGRTEAFF. The CDR3, as DNA: TGTGCCAGCAAACATGTTTCGGGTAGGACTGAAGCTTTCTTT.

This clone came up a few times. V usage is TRBV19 and J usage is TRBJ1-4, with 7 nucleotides matching TRBD1. Germline loops: CDR1 LNHDA, CDR2 SQIVND (reference sequence). J lost 5 bases, V lost 6 bases, and 3 bases had no gene match. This CDR3 spans 13 amino acids. The CDR3 DNA sequence: TGTGCCAGTAGGACAGGGCGGAATGAAAAACTGTTTTTT. This gives the protein CASRTGRNEKLFF.

The V and J genes are TRBV24-1 and TRBJ2-3; 8 nucleotides align to TRBD1. The V gene end was trimmed by 6 bases and the J gene end by 6 bases; junction bases not matched to a gene: 13. The CDR3 covers 16 residues. Germline V gene sequence: CDR1 KGHDR, CDR2 SFDVKD. Here the CDR3 DNA reads TGTGCCACCAGTAACTCGGACAGGGCTGCAGTGGATACGCAGTATTTT. Translated, it gives CATSNSDRAAVDTQYF.

In this sample, this clone turned up a few times. The chain joins TRBV28 to TRBJ1-5, with 7 positions matching TRBD1. V lost 2 bases and J lost 0; bases outside the gene matches: 7. The CDR3 consists of 17 residues. Germline assignment: CDR1 MDHEN and CDR2 SYDVKM. The CDR3 DNA follows: TGTGCCAGCAGTTTAGAACAGGGGAACGTTAGCAATCAGCCCCAGCATTTT. It translates to CASSLEQGNVSNQPQHF.

The CDR3 protein is CASSPVGRTSYNEQFF. The CDR3 DNA reads TGTGCCAGCAGCCCAGTAGGCAGGACATCTTACAATGAGCAGTTCTTC. V and J are TRBV14 and TRBJ2-1; maybe TRBD1 (5 bases). The CDR3 loop spans 16 amino acids. Germline V gene sequence: CDR1 SGHDN, CDR2 FVKESK. V lost 4 bases to trimming and J lost 4 bases, with 17 bases between them.